This TCR beta chain derives from a study of blood T cell repertoires in COVID-19 (dated by TCRdb to the early 2020s). With respect to the entire study: Collaborator samples came from the United States, Italy and Spain and covered acute and convalescent phases of COVID-19. The dataset comprised deeply sampled blood TCRbeta repertoires from subjects exposed to, actively infected with, or recovered from COVID-19. The sample metadata nearly always contained a de-identified subject ID, COVID-19 status, age in years and sex. A freely available public database, intended as a resource for researchers studying the immune response to SARS-CoV-2, is where the repertoires were released. Where available, HLA class I and class II types were obtained from metadata supplied by the sample provider rather than from assay-based typing. Samples were obtained from the ongoing ImmuneRACE study (first 160 participants) and from about 1,300 subjects provided by 6 global collaborators. The prospective study material was composed of cDNA or gDNA derived from T cells, B-cell-depleted T cells, or PBMCs. Broader findings and caveats from the paper: How much clinical and demographic metadata was included differed by source and by participant, and the metadata was provided uncurated.

The immunoSEQ Assay, a bias-controlled multiplex PCR, was used to amplify TCRbeta CDR3 regions from genomic DNA. As for the authors' bioinformatics: The number of nucleated cells in each sample was estimated by amplification of reference gene primers within the assay. Sequence reads were collapsed and filtered to measure the absolute abundance of every unique TCRbeta CDR3 rearrangement. Productive Simpson clonality was computed per sample as the square root of Simpson's diversity index over productive rearrangements. The source is immuneACCESS, and TCRdb retained only in-frame sequences with V and J called. Part of the clones is not carried over; for the studies checked, unresolved V genes explain less than half of this, and the remainder is unexplained. V and J calls and clone size are those listed in that table; D and trimming were worked out from the DNA. The sample yields over 200,000 clones; around nine tenths were counted once. 2.5% to 3% of the sample rests with the top ten.

Each collaborating institution followed its own protocols to collect whole blood in K2EDTA tubes. Collaborator samples were shipped for TCRbeta analysis as frozen whole blood, isolated PBMCs, or DNA extracted from either sample type. Concerning this clone: What this receptor recognizes is not known. Per-nucleotide qualities are absent, and no much larger clonotype sits a single base away.

V and J lose 0 bases and 3 bases, and a span of 14 bases separates them. From its cysteine to its phenylalanine, the CDR3 spans 17 amino acids. The DNA shown is the 51-base CDR3, in frame from base 1. In the germline V gene, CDR1 corresponds to LGHNA and CDR2 to YNFKEQ. The sequenced material came from peripheral blood. The clonotype was recovered from a woman aged 55-75 years with acute or convalescent COVID-19. The rearrangement joined TRBV4-2 to TRBJ2-2; the D gene assignment is ambiguous. In nucleotide form, the sequence is TGTGCCAGCAGCCAAGATCTAGGCCTAGAAGACACCGGGGAGCTGTTTTTT. The translation is CASSQDLGLEDTGELFF.